The rows below give T cell receptor beta chains drawn from one sample of a study of CD8+CD57+ T cells in acquired aplastic anemia. TCRdb independently ran MiXCR on the reads; one entry per CDR3 protein. The sample has more than 250,000 distinct CDR3 sequences; 82% are singletons. The sample consisted of sorted CD4+, CD8+, or CD8+CD57+ T cells (not recorded which) from PBMCs. These receptors were collected from a human donor with aplastic anemia. Each CDR3 is given with its conserved first and last residue. The D gene is left open where the match is weak. Clone size is not always given. Where it is, it says once, few, many or a class for expanded clones.

D gene | clone size | J gene | V gene | CDR3 DNA | CDR3 protein
. | . | TRBJ2-7 | TRBV6-1 | TGTGCCAGCAGTGAAGGGGGGGACAGATTCTACGAGCAGTACTTC | CASSEGGDRFYEQYF
. | . | TRBJ2-5 | TRBV15 | TGTGCCACCAGCAGAAACGGGACGTGGGGAGAGACCCAGTACTTC | CATSRNGTWGETQYF
. | . | TRBJ2-7 | TRBV2 | TGTGCCAGCAGCCCAGGCCCTGGCGGGACCTATGAGCATTACTTT | CASSPGPGGTYEHYF
. | once | TRBJ2-7 | TRBV7-8 | TGTGCCAGCAGCGTAGATGGAGGTGCCTACGAGCAGTACTTC | CASSVDGGAYEQYF
. | . | TRBJ2-3 | TRBV7-9 | TGTGCCAGCAGCTTAGCGAACACCGGGGATCTGCTGTATTTT | CASSLANTGDLLYF
. | few | TRBJ2-1 | TRBV11-2 | TGTGCCAGCAGCCCCCAACAGGGGGGGGGGAGCGATGAGCAGTTCTTC | CASSPQQGGGSDEQFF
. | . | TRBJ2-3 | TRBV9 | TGTGCCAGCAGCCCACGAGCCGGGACAAGGGTCCCCGCGCAGTATTTT | CASSPRAGTRVPAQYF
. | . | TRBJ2-3 | TRBV5-1 | TGCGCCAGCAGCCAACTAGAGGCGTCTGCTACGCAGTATTTT | CASSQLEASATQYF
. | . | TRBJ1-2 | TRBV7-8 | TGTGCCAGCAGCTTAACGGGGGGTCCCGACTATGACTACTCCTTC | CASSLTGGPDYDYSF
TRBD2 | few | TRBJ2-5 | TRBV10-3 | TGTGCCATCAGTGAGACTAGCGGGTTTGAGACCCAGTACTTC | CAISETSGFETQYF
. | . | TRBJ2-7 | TRBV24-1 | TGTGCCACCGAGAGTACCTCAGGGGGGTACGAGCAGTACTTC | CATESTSGGYEQYF
. | . | TRBJ2-7 | TRBV7-8 | TGTGCCAGCAACTTAACGGGAGAGCCCGACACGCAGTACTTC | CASNLTGEPDTQYF
. | . | TRBJ2-3 | TRBV29-1 | TGCAGCGTTGAAGGCGTAGAGGGCCTAAGTGATACGCAGTATTTT | CSVEGVEGLSDTQYF
. | . | TRBJ2-3 | TRBV9 | TGTGCCAGCGGGGAAGGGGGTGAAAAACTGTTTTTTTTT | CASGEGGEKLFFF
TRBD1 | few | TRBJ1-6 | TRBV5-6 | TGTGCCACCCAACAGGGGGCGGGCGGCTATAATTCACCCCTCCACTTT | CATQQGAGGYNSPLHF
. | . | TRBJ2-5 | TRBV5-8 | TGTGCCACCAGCTGGGAGTGGGGCCAAGAGACCCAGTACTTC | CATSWEWGQETQYF
. | . | TRBJ1-1 | TRBV7-9 | TGTGCCAGCAGCTCCTCAGATACGCAGTATGTTGGCCCCTTT | CASSSSDTQYVGPF
TRBD1 | . | TRBJ2-3 | TRBV5-1 | TGTGCCAGCAGCTTGGCACAGGGGAACTCTACGCAGTATTTT | CASSLAQGNSTQYF
. | . | TRBJ2-1 | TRBV7-2 | TGTGCCAGCAGCTTTCAAGGAGGCGCGGGGAGCGACTACCAGTTCTTC | CASSFQGGAGSDYQFF
. | . | TRBJ2-1 | TRBV20-1 | TGCAGTGCTGATGGGGGGGCCGCGGTGCAGTTCTTC | CSADGGAAVQFF
. | . | TRBJ1-4 | TRBV5-1 | TGTGCCACCAGCAGGCCTCGTGGGCACACAATTAATGAAAAACTGTTTTTT | CATSRPRGHTINEKLFF
TRBD1 | . | TRBJ1-1 | TRBV29-1 | TGCAGCGGCCAGGGGGCTGGGAACACTGAAGCTTTCTTT | CSGQGAGNTEAFF
. | once | TRBJ1-2 | TRBV2 | TGTGCCAGCAGGGACGGGGGCGCAGATGCGCACAACTTC | CASRDGGADAHNF
. | . | TRBJ1-5 | TRBV11-2 | TGTGCCAGCAGTGACACGTATTGCGATCAGCCCCAGCATTTT | CASSDTYCDQPQHF
. | . | TRBJ1-2 | TRBV11-3 | TGTGCCAGCAGCCATGAGGCAGGGTACGGCTACACCTTC | CASSHEAGYGYTF
. | once | TRBJ1-5 | TRBV5-6 | TGTGCCAGCAGTCATAGGGGTAGCAATCAGCCCCAGCATTTT | CASSHRGSNQPQHF
. | . | TRBJ2-5 | TRBV4-3 | TGCGCCAGCAGCCACAATCCCGGGGGGCCGAACACCGGGGGGGAGACCCAGTACTTC | CASSHNPGGPNTGGETQYF
TRBD2 | . | TRBJ2-5 | TRBV7-9 | TGTGCCAGCAGCTTGCAAAGAAGCGGGGGGGAGGATGAGTACTTC | CASSLQRSGGEDEYF
TRBD1 | . | TRBJ2-5 | TRBV7-8 | TGTGCCAGCAGCTTTCATCCAGACGGGACAGCGCTTTACACCCAGTACTTC | CASSFHPDGTALYTQYF
. | . | TRBJ1-2 | TRBV7-2 | TGCGCCAGCAGCCAGGACGGGACGCCCAGTCTACGAGCATTC | CASSQDGTPSLRAF
. | . | TRBJ1-5 | TRBV7-8 | TGTGCCAGCAGCTTAGCGGGAAGTCCCGATACGCAGTCCCAGCATTTT | CASSLAGSPDTQSQHF
. | . | TRBJ1-1 | TRBV7-2 | . | CASSSGGNRSFLF
. | . | TRBJ2-5 | TRBV9 | TGTGCCAGCAGCTCTAGCTCAGCTACGCAGGAGACTCAGTACTTC | CASSSSSATQETQYF
. | once | TRBJ2-3 | TRBV15 | TGTGCCACCAGCAGAGATCGTGGCAGCACAGATACGCAGTATTTT | CATSRDRGSTDTQYF
. | . | TRBJ1-6 | TRBV9 | TGTGCCAGCAGCGTATCTGGGATGGGTTCACCCCTCCACTTT | CASSVSGMGSPLHF